The T cell receptor (beta chain) described here comes from a study of T cells in Graves' hyperthyroidism and ophthalmopathy. Study-level findings and limits: Appearing also in blood were most of the thyroid clonotypes expanded above 0.001.

Amplification of TCR beta CDR3 regions was performed using RNA transcripts as template. TCR CDR3 regions were first amplified by RT-PCR with HTBI primers. MiXCR, applied by TCRdb to the multiplex PCR reads, yields one record per CDR3 protein. The table includes under 300,000 distinct CDR3 sequences, approximately 21% detected once. Germline trimming cut 1 base from V and 10 bases from J; bases unmatched to any gene: 14. This CDR3 comprises 16 residues. CDR1 and CDR2 (germline): DFQATT, SNEGSKA (reference sequence). Researchers barred patients who had uncontrolled infection, other autoimmune disease, pregnancy or lactation. Orbital computed tomography and thyroid ultrasound, together with serum TRAb and thyroxine and clinical symptoms, were used for diagnoses. Worth noting for this clonotype: Its antigen is undetermined.

The sequencing input was blood. This clonotype was obtained from a man aged 25 to 45 with Graves' ophthalmopathy. The chain combines TRBV20-1 with TRBJ1-5; 9 nucleotides align to TRBD1. CDR3: CSARAHGTGTAGPQHF. The CDR3 DNA reads as TGCAGTGCTAGAGCCCACGGGACAGGGACAGCGGGTCCCCAGCATTTT.